Following are 13 T cell receptor beta chains from one sample sequenced in a study of breast tumors, draining lymph nodes, adjacent tissues. Samples came from axillary lymph nodes draining the breast cancer. TCRdb re-called the multiplex PCR reads with MiXCR, one entry per CDR3 protein. In the table there are over 70,000 distinct CDR3 sequences, around 30% of which are singletons. The sequenced sample was axillary lymph node tissue. The source of these receptors is a female donor with breast cancer. Some clones in this sample may be carry-over from other donors' samples.

Concerning this clonotype: This sequence may be a read error, since a much larger clone differs from it by one base. The chain uses TRBV6-5 and TRBJ1-2, with 7 bases identical to TRBD1. Germline V gene lookup returns CDR1 MNHEY and CDR2 SVGAGI. CDR3 length: 13 amino acids. The ends lost 6 bases at V and 8 bases at J; junction bases unmatched: 9. This CDR3 reads CASSHDRVGGYTF. CDR3 in DNA: TGTGCCAGCAGCCACGACAGGGTAGGCGGCTACACCTTC.

The table lists this clonotype with a few counts. The CDR3 DNA reads TGTGCCAGCAGTTACGAGGGGGGCCATCAGCCCCAGCATTTT. This sequence encodes CASSYEGGHQPQHF. The chain links TRBV6-2 or TRBV6-3 to TRBJ1-5; perhaps TRBD1 as D (6 bases). Germline assignment: CDR1 MNHEY and CDR2 SVGEGT. There are 14 residues in the CDR3. Deletions cut 2 bases from V and 5 bases from J, with 10 bases between.

This chain uses TRBV19 with TRBJ1-2, with TRBD1 matching over 9 bases. This CDR3 comprises 14 residues. Trimming removed 3 bases from V and 4 bases from J; junction bases left unmatched: 3. The germline V gene encodes CDR1 LNHDA and CDR2 SQIVND (reference sequence). CDR3 in DNA: TGTGCCAGTAGTATGGGACAGGGTGGCTATGGCTACACCTTC. Translated, it gives CASSMGQGGYGYTF. Combining the CDR3 with reference TRBV19 and TRBJ1-2 gives the whole variable domain DGGITQSPKYLFRKEGQNVTLSCEQNLNHDAMYWYRQDPGQGLRLIYYSQIVNDFQKGDIAEGYSVSREKKESFPLTVTSAQKNPTAFYLCASSMGQGGYGYTFGSGTRLTVV.

This clonotype was seen ten or more times. The V call is TRBV30, the J call TRBJ2-3; D unclear. Germline loops: CDR1 GTSNPN, CDR2 SVGIG (reference sequence). The V and J ends lost 4 bases and 0 bases respectively, with 8 bases between them. The length of the CDR3 is 13 residues. The chain's CDR3 is CAWTRKSTDTQYF. The CDR3 bases are TGTGCCTGGACACGGAAAAGCACAGATACGCAGTATTTT.

This clonotype came up many times. V is TRBV20-1 and J is TRBJ2-1; the D gene is possibly TRBD2 (6 bases). Trimming shortened V by 3 bases and J by 4 bases, and 10 bases separated the two germline ends. The V gene's germline CDR1 is DFQATT and CDR2 SNEGSKA (reference sequence). The CDR3 contains 13 residues. The CDR3 coding sequence is TGCAGTGCTAGTAAGACTAGATACAATGAGCAGTTCTTC. Encoded protein: CSASKTRYNEQFF.

Notes on this clonotype: It may be a read error: a sequence one base away is much more abundant. The J gene is TRBJ2-2, the V gene TRBV19; 7 bases are shared with TRBD1. The trim removed 4 bases at V and 5 bases at J, leaving 19 bases unmatched. The CDR3 runs 19 residues. CDR1 and CDR2 from the germline V gene are LNHDA and SQIVND (reference sequence). The chain's CDR3 is CASSNSPPSFGQETGELFF. The CDR3 DNA sequence: TGTGCCAGTAGTAATTCCCCCCCCTCCTTTGGACAGGAAACCGGGGAGCTGTTTTTT.

This clonotype has just one count. A junction end diverges from the germline sequence, so it may reflect a read error. The chain carries TRBV6-2 or TRBV6-3 and TRBJ2-1; either TRBD1 or TRBD2 may fit D (6 bases each). The CDR3 spans 12 residues. CDR1 and CDR2 from the germline V gene are MNHEY and SVGEGT. CDR3 sequence reads: CASSHGGNERFF. The DNA of the CDR3 is TGTGCCAGCAGTCACGGGGGCAATGAGCGGTTCTTC.

The CDR3 is CATSDLQGSGRGTHNEQFF. DNA for the CDR3: TGTGCCACCAGTGATTTGCAGGGTAGCGGGAGGGGCACCCACAATGAGCAGTTCTTC. The chain employs TRBV24-1 and TRBJ2-1; 11 bases agree with TRBD2. The junction had 11 bases not matched to a gene; V was cut back by 0 bases and J by 5 bases. Germline assignment: CDR1 KGHDR and CDR2 SFDVKD. The CDR3 covers 19 residues.

The chain has TRBV7-9 and TRBJ1-1, with D hard to call. Per the germline V gene, CDR1 is SEHNR and CDR2 is FQNEAQ (reference sequence). This CDR3 comprises 15 residues. The ends were cut back, 2 bases at V and 1 base at J, with 11 bases in the middle. The CDR3: CASSLSGVGNTEAFF. The CDR3 DNA reads TGTGCCAGCAGCTTATCTGGGGTGGGGAACACTGAAGCTTTCTTT.

This clonotype has a count of ten or more. The V call is TRBV7-3, the J call TRBJ2-2, with 10 bases fitting TRBD2. Germline V gene lookup returns CDR1 SGHTA and CDR2 FQGTGA. The ends lost 5 bases at V and 0 bases at J; junction bases unmatched: 3. The CDR3 contains 16 residues. CDR3: CASSTGLASNTGELFF. The CDR3 DNA reads as TGTGCCAGCAGCACGGGACTAGCGTCGAACACCGGGGAGCTGTTTTTT.

This clonotype was found many times. This chain uses TRBV9 with TRBJ2-5; no reliable D call. V lost 0 bases and J lost 4, with 7 bases in between. This CDR3 has 13 residues. Germline CDR1 and CDR2: SGDLS and YYNGEE. The CDR3 region is CASSVDGGETQYF. CDR3 bases: TGTGCCAGCAGCGTAGATGGCGGAGAGACCCAGTACTTC.

As for this clonotype: The junction shows a germline mismatch at one end, possibly a read error. This rearrangement joins TRBV7-9 to TRBJ2-5, with D hard to call. The CDR3 is 11 residues long. Germline V gene sequence: CDR1 SEHNR, CDR2 FQNEAQ (reference sequence). The CDR3, as DNA: TGCGCCAGCAGCCCTCACGCTGAGCAGTACTTC. This sequence encodes CASSPHAEQYF.

This sequence joins TRBV19 and TRBJ2-5, with 10 nucleotides matching TRBD1. The CDR3 consists of 16 residues. Germline lookup yields CDR1 LNHDA and CDR2 SQIVND (reference sequence). V lost 1 base to trimming and J lost 4 bases; unmatched junction nucleotides: 6. The CDR3 nucleotides are TGTGCCAGTAGTATAGCGGACAGGGGGTACGGAGAGACCCAGTACTTC. Protein sequence: CASSIADRGYGETQYF. The full variable domain, completed using reference TRBV19 and TRBJ2-5, is DGGITQSPKYLFRKEGQNVTLSCEQNLNHDAMYWYRQDPGQGLRLIYYSQIVNDFQKGDIAEGYSVSREKKESFPLTVTSAQKNPTAFYLCASSIADRGYGETQYFGPGTRLLVL.